These 17 T cell receptor beta chains originate from one sample sequenced in a study of blood T cell repertoires in COVID-19 (dated by TCRdb to the early 2020s). Library creation used the immunoSEQ multiplex PCR assay. As stored in TCRdb, this immuneACCESS dataset retains in-frame rearrangements with V and J assigned. A fraction of the clones does not appear; measured against another copy, unresolved V genes explain less than half of the discrepancy, and the remainder lacks a known reason. This sample lists about 52,000 clones; approximately 84% were detected once. Together, the top ten hold roughly 15% of the sample. Sequencing was done on a sample of peripheral blood. These receptors were obtained from a man aged 70-80 years with acute or convalescent COVID-19.

The rearrangement uses TRBV5-1 and TRBJ2-5; TRBD2 is a possible D gene (6 bases). V lost 0 bases and J 6 bases, leaving 24 bases between the germline ends. This CDR3 has 18 amino acids. Germline V lookup: CDR1 SGHRS, CDR2 YFSETQ. CDR3 residues: CASSLAGIVGGDGKTQYF. CDR3 bases: TGCGCCAGCAGCTTGGCCGGGATAGTGGGGGGTGATGGCAAGACCCAGTACTTC.

The V call is TRBV10-3, the J call TRBJ2-5; 7 positions agree with TRBD1. J gave up 4 bases and V 6 bases, and 5 bases lay outside the gene matches. This CDR3 region has 13 residues. Germline values: CDR1 ENHRY, CDR2 SYGVKD. In DNA form, the CDR3 reads TGTGCCATCAGCCCCCCAGGGGGAGAGACCCAGTACTTC. This sequence encodes CAISPPGGETQYF.

The chain recombines TRBV6-4 with TRBJ2-3; D gene ambiguous. CDR1 and CDR2 (germline): MRHNA, SNTAGT. The CDR3 sequence is 13 residues long. Trimming removed 6 bases from V and 5 bases from J, with 12 bases in between. The CDR3 bases are TGTGCCAGCAGCCGACTTTTCCGAGATACGCAGTATTTT. Residues: CASSRLFRDTQYF.

The rearrangement uses TRBV5-6 and TRBJ1-1, with no clear D. With 4 bases removed from V and 6 bases from J, the gap between germline ends came to 16 bases. The germline V gene has CDR1 SGHDT and CDR2 YYEEEE. This CDR3 spans 14 amino acids. The CDR3 nucleotides are TGTGCCAGCAGCCTCTATGGGAGGAGGGCTGAAGCTTTCTTT. Residues: CASSLYGRRAEAFF.

The rearrangement uses TRBV6-6 and TRBJ2-7; D possibly corresponds to TRBD2 (6 bases). Germline CDR1 and CDR2: MNHNY and SVGAGI (reference sequence). Trimming shortened V by 10 bases and J by 2 bases, and 18 bases separated the two germline ends. The CDR3 consists of 14 residues. The CDR3 bases are TGTGCCACCTTAGAGGGGACTCATACCTACGAGCAGTACTTC. Translated: CATLEGTHTYEQYF.

This chain connects TRBV19 to TRBJ2-5; no reliable D call. The CDR3 loop spans 13 amino acids. CDR1 is LNHDA and CDR2 is SQIVND in the germline V gene (reference sequence). V lost 5 bases to trimming and J lost 5 bases, with 12 bases between them. The CDR3 loop reads CASSPRVSETQYF. The CDR3 DNA sequence: TGTGCCAGTAGTCCCCGAGTGAGCGAGACCCAGTACTTC.

The J gene is TRBJ1-4, the V gene TRBV15; 7 bases line up with TRBD1. Germline V gene data show CDR1 as LNHNV and CDR2 as YYDKDF (reference sequence). V lost 1 base and J lost 6; bases outside the gene matches: 8. This CDR3 is built from 16 residues. CDR3: CATSRARDSYDEKLFF. The CDR3 nucleotides read TGTGCCACCAGCAGAGCCAGGGACAGTTACGATGAAAAACTGTTTTTT.

The table lists this clone with a few counts. The chain carries TRBV7-2 and TRBJ2-5, with TRBD2 identical over 8 bases. CDR3 size: 13 residues. V trimming: 5 bases; J trimming: 1 base; junction bases outside the gene matches: 0. Germline loops: CDR1 SGHTA, CDR2 FQGNSA. The CDR3 sequence: CASSREGQETQYF. CDR3 coding DNA: TGTGCCAGCAGCCGGGAGGGCCAAGAGACCCAGTACTTC.

J is TRBJ2-1 and V is TRBV3-1 (or the pseudogene TRBV3-2); 11 bases match TRBD1. The CDR3 spans 14 residues. Trimming removed 4 bases from V and 10 bases from J; junction bases left unmatched: 6. Germline V lookup: CDR1 LGHDT, CDR2 YNNKEL (reference sequence). Here the CDR3 DNA reads TGTGCCAGCAGCCTCGGGACAGGGGGAGGAGAGCAGTTCTTC. This gives the protein CASSLGTGGGEQFF.

This rearrangement joins TRBV2 to TRBJ2-5; 9 positions agree with TRBD1. The V gene's germline CDR1 is SNHLY and CDR2 FYNNEI. The ends lost 7 bases at V and 5 bases at J; junction bases unmatched: 5. This CDR3 comprises 13 residues. The CDR3 loop reads CASTGQGFETQYF. The CDR3 bases are TGTGCCAGCACGGGACAGGGTTTCGAGACCCAGTACTTC.

The chain is built from TRBV6-5 and TRBJ2-7, with 8 positions matching TRBD1. The germline V gene encodes CDR1 MNHEY and CDR2 SVGAGI. The V and J ends lost 4 bases and 6 bases, in that order; junction bases with no gene match: 11. This CDR3 spans 15 amino acids. The chain's CDR3 is CASSSDRAGNGEQYF. The CDR3 nucleotides are TGTGCCAGCAGTTCGGACAGGGCGGGTAATGGCGAGCAGTACTTC.

V usage is TRBV12-3 or TRBV12-4 and J usage is TRBJ2-5; D unresolved. V was cut by 6 bases and J by 1 base, with 9 bases left in between. CDR3 size: 13 residues. For the CDR3, the DNA is TGTGCCAGCAGCCCCAGAGGCCAAGAGACCCAGTACTTC. Encoded protein: CASSPRGQETQYF.

V usage is TRBV4-1 and J usage is TRBJ2-5; 14 bases match TRBD2. CDR1 and CDR2 from the germline V gene are MGHRA and YSYEKL. The CDR3 covers 17 residues. With V trimmed by 4 bases and J by 1 base, 5 bases remained unmatched. The CDR3 is CASSPGTSGGSQETQYF. CDR3 DNA: TGCGCCAGCAGCCCCGGGACTAGCGGGGGTTCCCAAGAGACCCAGTACTTC.

V and J are TRBV9 and TRBJ2-1; D remains unclear. This CDR3 region has 14 residues. Trimming pared 0 bases from V and 0 bases from J, leaving 4 bases between. CDR1 is SGDLS, CDR2 YYNGEE, per germline. Here the CDR3 reads CASSVGSSYNEQFF. The CDR3 nucleotides read TGTGCCAGCAGCGTAGGGAGCTCCTACAATGAGCAGTTCTTC.

CDR3 coding DNA: TGTGCCAGCTCACCAACTGACAGGAACTATGGCTACACCTTC. This gives the protein CASSPTDRNYGYTF. The V call is TRBV18, the J call TRBJ1-2, with a weak D call TRBD1 (6 bases). The CDR3 has 14 amino acids. V gave up 2 bases and J gave up 2 bases, with 9 bases separating them. Germline-derived CDR1 and CDR2 are KGHSH and LQKENI.

CDR3 sequence: CASYPGPRTDGYTF. In DNA, the CDR3 is TGTGCCAGCTACCCAGGGCCCAGGACAGATGGCTACACCTTC. This sequence joins TRBV28 and TRBJ1-2; D possibly corresponds to TRBD1 (6 bases). V was trimmed by 8 bases and J by 6 bases, leaving 19 bases between them. From germline, CDR1 is MDHEN and CDR2 SYDVKM. This CDR3 has 14 residues.

This sequence joins TRBV19 and TRBJ2-1; 9 nucleotides align to TRBD1. V shed 5 bases, J shed 0 bases, and the junction held 14 bases outside the gene matches. The CDR3 sequence is 19 residues long. CDR1 is LNHDA, CDR2 SQIVND, per germline (reference sequence). The DNA for the CDR3 is TGTGCCAGTAGTGACTGGACAGGGACAGGGACCGCCTCCTACAATGAGCAGTTCTTC. It yields the protein CASSDWTGTGTASYNEQFF.